This TCR beta chain was captured in a study of beta chain features in type 1 diabetes. Unmatched junction bases numbered 13, after V lost 0 bases and J lost 7 bases. The CDR3 totals 16 residues. The germline gives CDR1 SGHNT, CDR2 YYREEE (reference sequence). Blood was collected once per donor into heparin, averaging roughly 110 mL. Broader study findings: Within each of all four CD4+ subsets, Type 1 diabetes patients had TCRB CDR3s that were moderately but significantly shorter. Researchers could not determine here whether HLA type influences TCRB rearrangement.

The entirety of the isolated RNA underwent reverse transcription, so expressed TCRB transcripts were sequenced. Only in-frame clones appear in the TCRdb table, and some are missing; sequencing was by immunoSEQ multiplex PCR. The repertoire holds around 350,000 clones, with roughly 13% as singletons. This clone was counted once. What it recognizes is unknown. The specimen sequenced was naive CD4+ T cells from blood. V gene TRBV5-4 combines with J gene TRBJ2-7; 7 positions agree with TRBD2. The source is a man younger than 30 in good health. For the CDR3, the DNA is TGTGCCAGCAGCTTGGATGGAGCGGGGACGGTAATAGAGCAGTACTTC. Encoded protein: CASSLDGAGTVIEQYF.